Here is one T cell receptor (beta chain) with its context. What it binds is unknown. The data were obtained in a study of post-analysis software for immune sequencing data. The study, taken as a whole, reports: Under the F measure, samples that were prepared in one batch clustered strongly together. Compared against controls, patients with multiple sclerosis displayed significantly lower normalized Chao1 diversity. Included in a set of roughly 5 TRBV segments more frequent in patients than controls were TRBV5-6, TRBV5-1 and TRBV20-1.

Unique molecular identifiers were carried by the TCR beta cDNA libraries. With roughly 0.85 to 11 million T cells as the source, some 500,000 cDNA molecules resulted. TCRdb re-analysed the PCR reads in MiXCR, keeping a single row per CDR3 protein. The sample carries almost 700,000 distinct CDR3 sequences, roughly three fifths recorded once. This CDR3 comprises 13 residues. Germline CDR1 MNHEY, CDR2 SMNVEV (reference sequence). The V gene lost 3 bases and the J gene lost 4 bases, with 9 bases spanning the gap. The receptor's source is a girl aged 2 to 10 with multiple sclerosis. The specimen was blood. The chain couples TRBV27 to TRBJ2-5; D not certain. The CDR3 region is CASSFLWGETQYF. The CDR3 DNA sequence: TGTGCCAGCAGTTTTCTTTGGGGAGAGACCCAGTACTTC.